Below are 30 T cell receptor beta chains sequenced from a single sample in a study of blood T cell repertoires in COVID-19. The method was immunoSEQ multiplex PCR; TCRdb's version includes in-frame clones alone and lacks a portion of them. The sample shows about 480,000 clones, roughly 91% of them seen only once. The sample comprised peripheral blood. The origin of the receptors is a woman between 45 and 60 years old with COVID-19, enrolled during active disease.

The genes are TRBV6-6 and TRBJ1-2; 10 bases align to TRBD1. The CDR3 spans 15 residues. Germline V CDR1 and CDR2: MNHNY, SVGAGI (reference sequence). The J segment lost 3 bases and the V segment lost 2 bases, leaving 3 bases of the junction unmatched. This CDR3 reads CASSYTGTGDYGYTF. The CDR3 DNA reads TGTGCCAGCAGTTACACCGGGACAGGGGACTATGGCTACACCTTC.

This chain connects TRBV6-5 to TRBJ1-5, with D hard to call. V was pared by 7 bases and J by 6 bases, with 16 bases between. In germline, CDR1 is MNHEY, CDR2 SVGAGI. This CDR3 region has 14 residues. The CDR3 nucleotides read TGTGCCAGCATGGGCAGTCCCCCCGGTCAGCCCCAGCATTTT. Its translation: CASMGSPPGQPQHF.

To note about this clone: It is unclear where the CDR3 begins or ends on the DNA, so no DNA is shown, and the CDR3 is as TCRdb lists it. The chain employs TRBV7-9 and TRBJ1-2; the listed D gene, TRBD1, was not tested against the DNA. CDR1 is SEHNR and CDR2 is FQNEAQ in the germline V gene (reference sequence). The CDR3 adds up to 13 amino acids, both ends counted. The CDR3 sequence is CASSLVGQGIFTF.

This clone was seen only once. V is TRBV18 and J is TRBJ1-1, with no clear D. The V and J ends lost 4 bases and 3 bases respectively, with 9 bases between them. Germline CDR1 is KGHSH and CDR2 is LQKENI. The CDR3 consists of 13 residues. CDR3 residues: CASSQMRDTEAFF. CDR3 nucleotide sequence: TGTGCCAGCTCACAGATGAGGGACACTGAAGCTTTCTTT.

The J gene is TRBJ1-2, the V gene TRBV19, with TRBD1 as a possible D gene (6 bases). There are 15 residues in the CDR3. Between the trimmed V and J ends, which lost 7 bases and 6 bases, there was a span of 21 bases. Per germline, CDR1 LNHDA and CDR2 SQIVND (reference sequence). The CDR3 reads CASIPGGSPGDGYTF. The CDR3 DNA reads as TGTGCCAGTATCCCTGGGGGCTCCCCTGGGGATGGCTACACCTTC.

V usage is TRBV5-1 and J usage is TRBJ1-2; 11 nucleotides align to TRBD1. The germline V gene has CDR1 SGHRS and CDR2 YFSETQ. Unmatched junction bases numbered 8, after V lost 4 bases and J lost 6 bases. The CDR3 loop spans 15 amino acids. As DNA, the CDR3 is TGCGCCAGCAGCCAAGGGACAGGGGGAGGGGATGGCTACACCTTC. Protein product: CASSQGTGGGDGYTF. The full variable domain, its missing parts supplied by reference TRBV5-1 and TRBJ1-2, is KAGVTQTPRYLIKTRGQQVTLSCSPISGHRSVSWYQQTPGQGLQFLFEYFSETQRNKGNFPGRFSGRQFSNSRSEMNVSTLELGDSALYLCASSQGTGGGDGYTFGSGTRLTVV.

In this sample, this clone turned up once. Here the CDR3 DNA reads TGCAGCGTTGAAGGCGTAGCGGGGGGTGAGCAGTTCTTC. Its translation: CSVEGVAGGEQFF. The chain recombines TRBV29-1 with TRBJ2-1, with TRBD2 matching over 10 bases. Per germline, CDR1 SQVTM and CDR2 ANQGSEA. After removal of 1 base from V and 9 bases from J, the junction contained 3 bases not matched to a gene. The CDR3 is made up of 13 amino acids.

This clone was seen just once. The genes are TRBV28 and TRBJ1-1, with 7 bases identical to TRBD1. Germline V gene sequence: CDR1 MDHEN, CDR2 SYDVKM. V trimming: 7 bases; J trimming: 1 base; junction bases outside the gene matches: 0. The CDR3 consists of 12 residues. The CDR3 reads CASNRGNTEAFF. The CDR3 DNA reads as TGTGCCAGCAACAGGGGGAACACTGAAGCTTTCTTT. Filled out from reference TRBV28 and TRBJ1-1, the complete variable domain reads DVKVTQSSRYLVKRTGEKVFLECVQDMDHENMFWYRQDPGLGLRLIYFSYDVKMKEKGDIPEGYSVSREKKERFSLILESASTNQTSMYLCASNRGNTEAFFGQGTRLTVV.

The chain uses TRBV23-1 and TRBJ2-1; D is unresolved. TRBV23-1 qualifies as an ORF whose function is uncertain. Trimming left V 0 bases short and J 4 bases short, with 13 bases between. The CDR3 has 16 residues. CDR3 DNA: TGCGCCAGCAGTCAATCGAGGCAGAGCTCTTACAATGAGCAGTTCTTC. Translation gives CASSQSRQSSYNEQFF.

The chain uses TRBV27 and TRBJ1-5, with 10 nucleotides matching TRBD1. Germline CDR1 and CDR2: MNHEY and SMNVEV (reference sequence). Unmatched junction bases numbered 11, after V lost 5 bases and J lost 10 bases. The CDR3 totals 15 residues. The DNA for the CDR3 is TGTGCCAGCAGTCCCGGGACAGGGGACATCAAACCCCAGCATTTT. Translated, it gives CASSPGTGDIKPQHF.

The V call is TRBV20-1, the J call TRBJ2-3, with 13 bases lining up with TRBD2. Germline-derived CDR1 and CDR2 are DFQATT and SNEGSKA (reference sequence). V shed 3 bases and J 4 bases; nucleotides not matched to a gene: 7. The CDR3 length is 16 residues. Here the CDR3 reads CSASVPGLAGSDTQYF. CDR3 nucleotide sequence: TGCAGTGCTAGTGTCCCGGGACTAGCGGGGTCAGATACGCAGTATTTT.

This clone appeared once. The genes are TRBV18 and TRBJ2-3, with D perhaps TRBD2 (7 bases). CDR3 size: 15 residues. V was clipped by 5 bases and J by 5 bases, with 17 bases between them. The germline gives CDR1 KGHSH, CDR2 LQKENI. This CDR3 is CASSFGGGVRDTQYF. The CDR3 region has the DNA TGTGCCAGCTCATTTGGCGGGGGCGTTAGAGATACGCAGTATTTT.

The rearrangement uses TRBV6-4 and TRBJ1-1, with D perhaps matching TRBD1 (5 bases). The CDR3 loop spans 14 amino acids. Germline V gene lookup returns CDR1 MRHNA and CDR2 SNTAGT. V was clipped by 8 bases and J by 7 bases, with 20 bases between them. CDR3 nucleotides: TGTGCCAGCGCGACAGAAGCTGGGGCCCATGAAGCTTTCTTT. This translates into CASATEAGAHEAFF.

The CDR3 bases are TGTGCCAGTAGCCCCGGGGCAGGGAGGGAAAAACTGTTTTTT. It codes for CASSPGAGREKLFF. The chain employs TRBV19 and TRBJ1-4; D is possibly TRBD1 (5 bases). Trimming cost V 6 bases and J 8 bases, with 16 bases left between them. The CDR3 consists of 14 residues. Germline CDR1 LNHDA, CDR2 SQIVND (reference sequence).

This clone appeared once. The V gene is TRBV5-8, the J gene TRBJ1-1; D may be TRBD1 (6 bases). CDR1 is SGHTS and CDR2 is YDEGEE in the germline V gene. The V gene lost 0 bases and the J gene lost 0 bases, with 12 bases spanning the gap. This CDR3 spans 16 amino acids. The CDR3 reads CASSLVYRALNTEAFF. CDR3 DNA: TGTGCCAGCAGCTTGGTCTACAGGGCCTTGAACACTGAAGCTTTCTTT.

The chain is built from TRBV30 and TRBJ2-1; 9 bases fit TRBD2. The length of the CDR3 is 16 residues. Per the germline V gene, CDR1 is GTSNPN and CDR2 is SVGIG (reference sequence). Trimming at V came to 3 bases and at J to 0 bases, leaving 6 bases not matched to a gene. CDR3 in amino acids: CAWRVAGASSYNEQFF. The CDR3 DNA sequence: TGTGCCTGGAGGGTAGCGGGAGCGAGCTCCTACAATGAGCAGTTCTTC. Complete variable domain (other parts from reference TRBV30 and TRBJ2-1): SQTIHQWPATLVQPVGSPLSLECTVEGTSNPNLYWYRQAAGRGLQLLFYSVGIGQISSEVPQNLSASRPQDRQFILSSKKLLLSDSGFYLCAWRVAGASSYNEQFFGPGTRLTVL.

The chain couples TRBV23-1 to TRBJ2-2; 8 nucleotides agree with TRBD1. Being an ORF, TRBV23-1 has a function that is uncertain. Germline trimming cut 6 bases from V and 5 bases from J; bases unmatched to any gene: 5. This CDR3 has 14 amino acids. The CDR3 sequence: CASSGQGRTGELFF. CDR3 nucleotides: TGCGCCAGCAGCGGACAGGGTAGGACCGGGGAGCTGTTTTTT.

The chain is built from TRBV19 and TRBJ1-2; TRBD1 agrees at 12 bases. The junction had 8 bases not matched to a gene; V was cut back by 7 bases and J by 5 bases. CDR1 LNHDA and CDR2 SQIVND come from the germline V gene (reference sequence). This CDR3 contains 15 residues. The CDR3 DNA follows: TGTGCCAGTAAAACCGGGACAGGGGGCCGGTATGGCTACACCTTC. Protein sequence: CASKTGTGGRYGYTF.

This chain connects TRBV15 to TRBJ2-1; D unclear. V was pared by 0 bases and J by 6 bases, with 3 bases between. CDR1 and CDR2 from the germline V gene are LNHNV and YYDKDF (reference sequence). CDR3 length: 12 amino acids. The CDR3: CATSRDGNEQFF. In DNA form, the CDR3 reads TGTGCCACCAGCAGAGACGGCAATGAGCAGTTCTTC.

The V call is TRBV11-2, the J call TRBJ2-2; D is possibly TRBD2 (5 bases). CDR1 is SGHAT, CDR2 FQNNGV, per germline. The CDR3 length is 15 residues. V was cut by 5 bases and J by 6 bases, with 16 bases left in between. Written as DNA, the CDR3 is TGTGCCAGCAGCCCCCGAACGGGATCTCCCGGGGAGCTGTTTTTT. Protein product: CASSPRTGSPGELFF.

The chain combines TRBV19 with TRBJ1-2; the D gene is possibly TRBD1 (5 bases). V was clipped by 4 bases and J by 8 bases, with 17 bases between them. Germline CDR1 LNHDA, CDR2 SQIVND (reference sequence). This CDR3 is built from 14 residues. The CDR3 bases are TGTGCCAGTAGTAGCGGGACGGGTCCTTTCGGCTACACCTTC. This encodes CASSSGTGPFGYTF. The complete variable domain, with remaining parts taken from reference TRBV19 and TRBJ1-2, reads DGGITQSPKYLFRKEGQNVTLSCEQNLNHDAMYWYRQDPGQGLRLIYYSQIVNDFQKGDIAEGYSVSREKKESFPLTVTSAQKNPTAFYLCASSSGTGPFGYTFGSGTRLTVV.

This clone was seen only once. The J gene is TRBJ1-6, the V gene TRBV6-5; 7 bases match TRBD1. V shed 6 bases, J shed 7 bases, and the junction held 6 bases outside the gene matches. Germline V CDR1 and CDR2: MNHEY, SVGAGI. This CDR3 has 14 amino acids. This CDR3 is CASSGGQHNSPLHF. In nucleotides, the CDR3 is TGTGCCAGCAGCGGGGGACAGCACAATTCACCCCTCCACTTT.

V and J are TRBV5-1 and TRBJ2-5; D may be TRBD2 (6 bases). The germline V and J ends were trimmed by 1 base and 5 bases, with 9 bases remaining between them. The germline gives CDR1 SGHRS, CDR2 YFSETQ. The CDR3 extends over 13 amino acids. CDR3: CASSLWRVETQYF. The CDR3 nucleotides are TGCGCCAGCAGCTTGTGGAGGGTTGAGACCCAGTACTTC.

The V call is TRBV7-2, the J call TRBJ1-6; D not certain. From germline, CDR1 is SGHTA and CDR2 FQGNSA. There are 15 residues in the CDR3. The ends were cut back, 4 bases at V and 13 bases at J, with 20 bases in the middle. CDR3 region: CASSSRAPATGPLHF. As DNA, the CDR3 is TGTGCCAGCAGCTCACGGGCCCCTGCTACGGGGCCCCTCCACTTT.

The chain combines TRBV30 with TRBJ1-1, with D possibly being TRBD1 (6 bases). CDR1 and CDR2 from the germline V gene are GTSNPN and SVGIG (reference sequence). V lost 4 bases and J lost 0, with 9 bases in between. CDR3 length: 13 residues. CDR3 DNA sequence: TGTGCCTGGATGGACAGCTTGAACACTGAAGCTTTCTTT. It translates to CAWMDSLNTEAFF.

This chain links TRBV12-3 or TRBV12-4 with TRBJ2-2, with 10 nucleotides matching TRBD1. The CDR3 consists of 12 residues. The V segment lost 8 bases and the J segment 6 bases; nucleotides outside the gene matches: 0. DNA of the CDR3: TGTGCCAGCGGGACAGGGGCCGGGGAGCTGTTTTTT. This gives the protein CASGTGAGELFF.

This clone was counted between two and nine times. The chain's CDR3 is CASSVGSNQPQHF. The CDR3 DNA sequence: TGTGCCAGCAGCGTCGGTAGCAATCAGCCCCAGCATTTT. V gene TRBV9 combines with J gene TRBJ1-5; D not resolved. CDR1 and CDR2 (germline): SGDLS, YYNGEE. CDR3 size: 13 residues. The V gene lost 2 bases and the J gene lost 0 bases, with 3 bases spanning the gap.

The V and J genes are TRBV2 and TRBJ1-5, with a possible D match to TRBD1 (5 bases). The CDR3 is made up of 15 amino acids. Germline CDR1 and CDR2: SNHLY and FYNNEI. V was cut by 7 bases and J by 0 bases, with 13 bases left in between. The CDR3 protein is CASTLQGISNQPQHF. The DNA of the CDR3 is TGTGCCAGCACCCTTCAGGGTATTAGCAATCAGCCCCAGCATTTT.

This clone has a count of ten or more. The genes are TRBV29-1 and TRBJ1-1; 9 bases line up with TRBD1. The V segment lost 6 bases and the J segment 5 bases; nucleotides outside the gene matches: 7. Germline-derived CDR1 and CDR2 are SQVTM and ANQGSEA. The CDR3 sequence is 13 residues long. The CDR3 nucleotides read TGCAGCGTCCGCAACAGGGGGCGGACTGAAGCTTTCTTT. Translation: CSVRNRGRTEAFF.

CDR3 in DNA: TGTGCCAGCAGACTAGCTGGGGAGCAGTACTTC. It yields the protein CASRLAGEQYF. The chain combines TRBV12-3 or TRBV12-4 with TRBJ2-7, with D perhaps TRBD2 (6 bases). The CDR3 is made up of 11 amino acids. Trimming shortened V by 6 bases and J by 7 bases, and 10 bases separated the two germline ends.